The entry that follows covers one TCR beta chain sequence. The target antigen is unknown. A far more abundant clone sits one base away, making this likely a read error. The data derive from a study of shared clonotypes between healthy human individuals. Assay execution proceeded at the deep level. The data were produced by immunoSEQ multiplex PCR, yet TCRdb's version contains in-frame clones alone and is incomplete. The data contain about 490,000 clones, roughly 80% of them singletons. V was shortened by 8 bases and J by 0 bases, with 7 bases between the two germline ends. Germline V lookup: CDR1 LNHDA, CDR2 SQIVND (reference sequence). This CDR3 is built from 12 residues. General study findings and limits: Among donors, the sharing of clonotypes was expected to be influenced by sequencing depth.

The V gene is TRBV19, the J gene TRBJ1-1; unclear D gene. Sequences were obtained from PBMCs. This receptor was obtained from a woman in her thirties or forties in good health. Some clones in this sample may be carry-over from other donors' samples. The CDR3 DNA sequence: TGTGCCAGTGCAAACGTGAACACTGAAGCTTTCTTT. Its protein product is CASANVNTEAFF.